What follows are 24 T cell receptor beta chains derived from one specimen sequenced in a study of blood T cell repertoires in COVID-19. Data came from immunoSEQ multiplex PCR; TCRdb stores just in-frame clones and leaves some out. The sample lists around 160,000 clones; about 86% were seen once. Sequencing used peripheral blood. These receptors came from a woman aged 80 or over with acute or convalescent COVID-19.

This chain connects TRBV5-1 to TRBJ1-1; possible D gene TRBD1, 6 bases. V shed 4 bases and J shed 4 bases, with 17 bases lying between them. From germline, CDR1 is SGHRS and CDR2 YFSETQ. The CDR3 totals 15 residues. CDR3 protein: CASSNGQWTGTEAFF. Written as DNA, the CDR3 is TGCGCCAGCAGCAACGGACAGTGGACCGGCACTGAAGCTTTCTTT.

This clone was counted only a few times. The chain joins TRBV28 to TRBJ1-6; D unresolved. The germline V gene encodes CDR1 MDHEN and CDR2 SYDVKM. The length of the CDR3 is 16 residues. Trimming removed 6 bases at V and 7 bases at J, with 19 bases between. The CDR3 DNA sequence: TGTGCCAGCAGGGAGCAACGGGTTTACCCCAATTCACCCCTCCACTTT. This encodes CASREQRVYPNSPLHF.

The chain is built from TRBV18 and TRBJ1-5; a possible D gene is TRBD1 (6 bases). Germline V gene data show CDR1 as KGHSH and CDR2 as LQKENI. The CDR3 consists of 14 residues. V was shortened by 2 bases and J by 6 bases, with 11 bases between the two germline ends. CDR3 coding DNA: TGTGCCAGCTCACCAGGGGGCGCGGGTCAGCCCCAGCATTTT. Translated, it gives CASSPGGAGQPQHF.

The gene calls are TRBV27 and TRBJ1-4; the D is unclear. The germline V gene encodes CDR1 MNHEY and CDR2 SMNVEV (reference sequence). This CDR3 contains 14 residues. Trimming cost V 8 bases and J 0 bases, with 10 bases left between them. CDR3 sequence: CASSGFATNEKLFF. The CDR3 DNA reads as TGTGCCAGCTCAGGATTTGCAACTAATGAAAAACTGTTTTTT. The whole variable domain, filled in from reference TRBV27 and TRBJ1-4, reads EAQVTQNPRYLITVTGKKLTVTCSQNMNHEYMSWYRQDPGLGLRQIYYSMNVEVTDKGDVPEGYKVSRKEKRNFPLILESPSPNQTSLYFCASSGFATNEKLFFGSGTQLSVL.

The chain uses TRBV18 and TRBJ1-5; D remains ambiguous. Germline V lookup: CDR1 KGHSH, CDR2 LQKENI. Trimming took 5 bases from V and 6 from J, leaving 17 bases between them. The CDR3 spans 15 residues. CDR3 in amino acids: CASSALGVGSQPQHF. The CDR3 nucleotides read TGTGCCAGCTCAGCCCTCGGGGTGGGGAGTCAGCCCCAGCATTTT.

The rearrangement uses TRBV3-1 (or the pseudogene TRBV3-2) and TRBJ1-2; 9 nucleotides line up with TRBD1. In germline, CDR1 is LGHDT, CDR2 YNNKEL (reference sequence). This CDR3 is built from 14 residues. V shed 4 bases and J 13 bases; nucleotides not matched to a gene: 13. The CDR3 DNA reads TGTGCCAGCAGCCTCGGGGGACAGGGACTTCCTGTCACCTTC. Its protein product is CASSLGGQGLPVTF.

DNA for the CDR3: TGTGCCAGCAGCCCCGCTAGCGGGGGAGGTTCCACAGATACGCAGTATTTT. Residues: CASSPASGGGSTDTQYF. The rearrangement links TRBV7-8 to TRBJ2-3; 10 nucleotides line up with TRBD2. The V gene end was trimmed by 5 bases and the J gene end by 2 bases; junction bases not matched to a gene: 10. The CDR3 runs 17 residues. The V gene's germline CDR1 is SGHVS and CDR2 FQNEAQ. The full variable domain, completed using reference TRBV7-8 and TRBJ2-3, is GAGVSQSPRYKVAKRGQDVALRCDPISGHVSLFWYQQALGQGPEFLTYFQNEAQLDKSGLPSDRFFAERPEGSVSTLKIQRTQQEDSAVYLCASSPASGGGSTDTQYFGPGTRLTVL.

The chain links TRBV9 to TRBJ1-3, with D possibly matching TRBD1 (5 bases). Germline V CDR1 and CDR2: SGDLS, YYNGEE. The CDR3 runs 17 residues. The V end lost 3 bases, the J end lost 0 bases, and 16 bases lay between the germline ends. CDR3 sequence reads: CASSALSGTDSGNTIYF. CDR3 sequence (DNA): TGTGCCAGCAGCGCGTTATCCGGGACTGACTCTGGAAACACCATATATTTT.

This clone has a single count. The chain links TRBV6-1 to TRBJ1-1; possible D gene TRBD1, 5 bases. The CDR3 runs to 14 residues. Per the germline V gene, CDR1 is MNHNS and CDR2 is SASEGT. Trimming stripped 6 bases from V and 2 bases from J, with 13 bases between. The CDR3 sequence is CASRVGQGNTEAFF. DNA of the CDR3: TGTGCCAGCAGAGTAGGTCAGGGCAACACTGAAGCTTTCTTT.

The chain carries TRBV5-1 and TRBJ2-7; TRBD2 agrees at 14 bases. With 3 bases clipped from V and 11 bases from J, the junction kept 10 bases outside the gene matches. CDR1 and CDR2 from the germline V gene are SGHRS and YFSETQ. The CDR3 extends over 15 amino acids. CDR3 protein: CASSSEPGTSGRKYF. CDR3 bases: TGCGCCAGCAGCTCCGAGCCGGGGACTAGCGGGAGAAAGTACTTC.

J is TRBJ2-5 and V is TRBV7-6, with TRBD2 identical over 11 bases. The CDR3 totals 18 residues. Germline V lookup: CDR1 SGHVS, CDR2 FNYEAQ. V was pared by 5 bases and J by 2 bases, with 13 bases of the junction left unmatched. CDR3 amino acids: CASSITSGSTPWQETQYF. The CDR3 DNA follows: TGTGCCAGCAGCATCACTAGCGGGAGTACCCCGTGGCAAGAGACCCAGTACTTC. The complete variable domain, with remaining parts taken from reference TRBV7-6 and TRBJ2-5, reads GAGVSQSPRYKVTKRGQDVALRCDPISGHVSLYWYRQALGQGPEFLTYFNYEAQQDKSGLPNDRFSAERPEGSISTLTIQRTEQRDSAMYRCASSITSGSTPWQETQYFGPGTRLLVL.

This chain connects TRBV5-6 to TRBJ2-2; 8 nucleotides match TRBD1. In germline, CDR1 is SGHDT, CDR2 YYEEEE. Trimming removed 0 bases from V and 2 bases from J; junction bases left unmatched: 0. The CDR3 sequence is 15 residues long. CDR3 in amino acids: CASSLAGGNTGELFF. Written as DNA, the CDR3 is TGTGCCAGCAGCTTGGCAGGGGGCAACACCGGGGAGCTGTTTTTT.

J is TRBJ2-2 and V is TRBV6-5, with a possible D match to TRBD1 (5 bases). The CDR3 extends over 15 amino acids. The V and J ends lost 6 bases and 6 bases respectively, with 17 bases between them. Germline lookup yields CDR1 MNHEY and CDR2 SVGAGI. The CDR3 is CASSLLRKGAGELFF. CDR3 bases: TGTGCCAGCAGCCTCCTCAGAAAAGGGGCCGGGGAGCTGTTTTTT.

V is TRBV7-2 and J is TRBJ2-1, with D possibly TRBD2 on 6 matching bases. Trimming took off 4 bases at V and 7 bases at J, with 14 bases between the two ends. The length of the CDR3 is 14 residues. Germline CDR1 and CDR2: SGHTA and FQGNSA. CDR3 sequence: CASSSSLSGNEQFF. CDR3 in DNA: TGTGCCAGCAGCTCAAGCCTTAGCGGAAATGAGCAGTTCTTC.

This chain uses TRBV6-1 with TRBJ2-3, with 7 bases matching TRBD2. J gave up 5 bases and V 0 bases, and 8 bases lay outside the gene matches. CDR1 is MNHNS and CDR2 is SASEGT in the germline V gene. The length of the CDR3 is 16 residues. The CDR3 loop reads CASSEALGRGRDTQYF. The CDR3 DNA reads TGTGCCAGCAGTGAAGCGCTGGGGCGGGGGAGAGATACGCAGTATTTT.

This chain links TRBV29-1 with TRBJ2-1; D is uncertain. Trimming shortened V by 4 bases and J by 4 bases, and 8 bases separated the two germline ends. The CDR3 is made up of 12 amino acids. CDR1 is SQVTM, CDR2 ANQGSEA, per germline. In DNA form, the CDR3 reads TGCAGCGTTGGTCGAGTATACAATGAGCAGTTCTTC. The encoded protein is CSVGRVYNEQFF.

The J gene is TRBJ2-7, the V gene TRBV7-9; D perhaps matches TRBD1 (5 bases). Germline V lookup: CDR1 SEHNR, CDR2 FQNEAQ (reference sequence). The CDR3 is 13 amino acids. V lost 3 bases, J lost 4 bases, and 10 bases lay in between. The CDR3 spells CASSFDRNYEQYF. The CDR3 coding sequence is TGTGCCAGCAGCTTCGACAGAAATTACGAGCAGTACTTC.

The chain joins TRBV4-1 to TRBJ1-5; 7 bases agree with TRBD1. Trimming cost V 2 bases and J 5 bases; bases outside gene matches: 9. The germline V gene has CDR1 MGHRA and CDR2 YSYEKL. CDR3 length: 16 amino acids. This CDR3 is CASSQHHRQGHQPQHF. CDR3 DNA: TGCGCCAGCAGCCAACACCATCGACAGGGACATCAGCCCCAGCATTTT.

This rearrangement joins TRBV30 to TRBJ2-3; D is ambiguous. This CDR3 has 13 amino acids. Trimming took off 4 bases at V and 2 bases at J, with 10 bases between the two ends. The germline gives CDR1 GTSNPN, CDR2 SVGIG (reference sequence). The CDR3 coding sequence is TGTGCCTGGACAAGAGGAAACACAGATACGCAGTATTTT. It is translated as CAWTRGNTDTQYF.

The V call is TRBV9, the J call TRBJ2-1, with TRBD1 as a possible D gene (5 bases). CDR3 length equals 13 residues. CDR1 is SGDLS, CDR2 YYNGEE, per germline. The V and J ends lost 0 bases and 6 bases respectively, with 7 bases between them. The CDR3 DNA reads TGTGCCAGCAGCGTAGGGACAAGCAATGAGCAGTTCTTC. This translates into CASSVGTSNEQFF.

The chain couples TRBV19 to TRBJ2-1; D gene unclear. This CDR3 spans 15 amino acids. Between the trimmed V and J ends, which lost 5 bases and 6 bases, there was a span of 17 bases. Germline V CDR1 and CDR2: LNHDA, SQIVND (reference sequence). The CDR3 protein is CASSAAGSLRNEQFF. The CDR3 coding sequence is TGTGCCAGTAGTGCGGCCGGGTCCTTGCGCAATGAGCAGTTCTTC.

This clone was counted between two and nine times. The chain has TRBV21-1 and TRBJ1-3; no check of the table's D call, TRBD1, against the DNA was made. TRBV21-1 is flagged as a pseudogene. The CDR3 runs to 14 residues. CDR3 protein: CASSNRTSRNTIYF. The CDR3 region has the DNA TGTGCCAGCAGCAACCGGACAAGCCGAAACACCATATATTTT.

This chain joins TRBV5-4 and TRBJ2-5; TRBD1 agrees at 9 bases. The CDR3 has 13 amino acids. The V segment lost 5 bases and the J segment 4 bases; nucleotides outside the gene matches: 3. The germline gives CDR1 SGHNT, CDR2 YYREEE (reference sequence). The CDR3 reads CASRQQGAETQYF. In DNA form, the CDR3 reads TGTGCCAGCAGACAACAGGGGGCAGAGACCCAGTACTTC. Complete variable domain (other parts from reference TRBV5-4 and TRBJ2-5): ETGVTQSPTHLIKTRGQQVTLRCSSQSGHNTVSWYQQALGQGPQFIFQYYREEENGRGNFPPRFSGLQFPNYSSELNVNALELDDSALYLCASRQQGAETQYFGPGTRLLVL.

V is TRBV10-3 and J is TRBJ1-2; D is uncertain. Trimming cost V 3 bases and J 5 bases, with 7 bases left between them. Germline CDR1 is ENHRY and CDR2 is SYGVKD. The CDR3 extends over 12 amino acids. The CDR3 is CAISDVAYGYTF. As DNA, the CDR3 is TGTGCCATCAGTGACGTCGCGTATGGCTACACCTTC.